These 11 T cell receptor beta chains were all obtained from the same sample, sequenced in a study of blood T cell repertoires in COVID-19. Method: immunoSEQ multiplex PCR; TCRdb's copy keeps in-frame clones and lacks some. The data hold over 90,000 clones, with 85% to 90% observed a single time. Material: peripheral blood. These receptors were collected from a man aged 50 to 60 with active or convalescent COVID-19.

This clone occurred a few times. The rearrangement joins TRBV15 to TRBJ2-1; 8 bases map to TRBD2. V dropped 3 bases and J dropped 6; count of bases not matched to a gene: 10. The CDR3 loop spans 16 amino acids. Germline-derived CDR1 and CDR2 are LNHNV and YYDKDF (reference sequence). The CDR3 loop is CATSREDPGGVNEQFF. CDR3 nucleotides: TGTGCCACCAGCAGGGAGGACCCGGGGGGGGTCAATGAGCAGTTCTTC.

The V gene is TRBV9, the J gene TRBJ2-2, with TRBD2 as a possible D gene (6 bases). This CDR3 is 17 amino acids long. Germline V CDR1 and CDR2: SGDLS, YYNGEE. Trimming shortened V by 3 bases and J by 8 bases, and 23 bases separated the two germline ends. The CDR3 nucleotides are TGTGCCAGCAGCGGGAACCGGGACTGGGGTTCGGAGGGGGAGCTGTTTTTT. Amino acid sequence: CASSGNRDWGSEGELFF. The full variable domain, in which reference TRBV9 and TRBJ2-2 provide the parts outside the CDR3, is DSGVTQTPKHLITATGQRVTLRCSPRSGDLSVYWYQQSLDQGLQFLIQYYNGEERAKGNILERFSAQQFPDLHSELNLSSLELGDSALYFCASSGNRDWGSEGELFFGEGSRLTVL.

The chain combines TRBV6-5 with TRBJ1-3; D ambiguous. The CDR3 is 11 amino acids. Between the trimmed V and J ends, which lost 4 bases and 9 bases, there was a span of 7 bases. Germline loops: CDR1 MNHEY, CDR2 SVGAGI. Here the CDR3 reads CASSSFGTIYF. CDR3 nucleotides: TGTGCCAGCAGTTCGTTCGGCACCATATATTTT.

The chain has TRBV10-3 and TRBJ1-5; TRBD1 is a possible D gene (6 bases). Between the trimmed V and J ends, which lost 5 bases and 7 bases, there was a span of 12 bases. The germline V gene has CDR1 ENHRY and CDR2 SYGVKD. The CDR3 contains 13 residues. The DNA for the CDR3 is TGTGCCATCAGTCGGGACACCAAACAGCCCCAGCATTTT. Translating gives CAISRDTKQPQHF.

The chain employs TRBV12-3 or TRBV12-4 and TRBJ2-7, with D possibly TRBD2 on 6 matching bases. The CDR3 has 12 residues. Trimming shortened V by 8 bases and J by 7 bases, and 15 bases separated the two germline ends. CDR3 nucleotide sequence: TGTGCCAGCTCACGGGACTCGGGGGAGCAGTACTTC. Amino acids: CASSRDSGEQYF.

The chain carries TRBV5-4 and TRBJ2-1; 9 bases agree with TRBD2. Trimming at V came to 5 bases and at J to 2 bases, leaving 5 bases not matched to a gene. There are 15 residues in the CDR3. The germline gives CDR1 SGHNT, CDR2 YYREEE (reference sequence). The CDR3 spells CASRNSGGPYNEQFF. The CDR3 region has the DNA TGTGCCAGCAGAAATAGCGGGGGCCCCTACAATGAGCAGTTCTTC.

This chain connects TRBV10-3 to TRBJ2-4, with D possibly being TRBD2 (6 bases). Trimming left V 3 bases short and J 9 bases short, with 12 bases between. Looked up from germline, CDR1 is ENHRY and CDR2 is SYGVKD. This CDR3 spans 13 amino acids. This CDR3 reads CAISDGTQPIQYF. For the CDR3, the DNA is TGTGCCATCAGTGACGGGACTCAGCCCATTCAGTACTTC.

V gene TRBV2 combines with J gene TRBJ2-7, with TRBD2 matching 9 bases. V lost 0 bases, J lost 3 bases, and 12 bases stayed unmatched. The germline V gene has CDR1 SNHLY and CDR2 FYNNEI. The CDR3 has 18 residues. The CDR3 loop is CASSEAIGTSHTFYEQYV. The CDR3 nucleotides are TGTGCCAGCAGTGAAGCGATCGGGACTAGCCACACGTTCTACGAGCAGTACGTC.

The chain couples TRBV18 to TRBJ1-1; no clear D gene. Germline CDR1 is KGHSH and CDR2 is LQKENI. Trimming pared 5 bases from V and 1 base from J, leaving 11 bases between. The CDR3 totals 14 residues. Here the CDR3 reads CASSSTVGNTEAFF. The CDR3 bases are TGTGCCAGCTCATCAACAGTGGGGAACACTGAAGCTTTCTTT.

The chain employs TRBV6-4 and TRBJ2-1; 9 bases line up with TRBD1. Per germline, CDR1 MRHNA and CDR2 SNTAGT. The CDR3 covers 15 residues. The trim removed 6 bases at V and 3 bases at J, leaving 6 bases unmatched. CDR3 nucleotides: TGTGCCAGCAGGACACAGGGGGCGCACTACAATGAGCAGTTCTTC. It yields the protein CASRTQGAHYNEQFF.

This clone showed up just a few times. CDR3 sequence (DNA): TGCGCCAGCAGCCAAGACCGGACAGGAACTACACTGAACACTGAAGCTTTCTTT. It translates to CASSQDRTGTTLNTEAFF. The chain carries TRBV4-3 and TRBJ1-1; TRBD1 aligns across 7 bases. The V gene's germline CDR1 is LGHNA and CDR2 YSLEER. CDR3 size: 18 residues. With 0 bases clipped from V and 0 bases from J, the junction kept 10 bases outside the gene matches.